This T cell receptor (beta chain) derives from a study of blood T cells in healthy people across ages. About the study: In model experiments, template switching was able to capture about one barcoded beta molecule for every two T cells that were present.

This clonotype was picked up a small number of times. Its antigen is as yet unknown. Germline lookup yields CDR1 SNHLY and CDR2 FYNNEI. The ends were cut back, 3 bases at V and 6 bases at J, with 16 bases in the middle. The CDR3 is 15 residues long. The use of a sample-barcoded 5' primer and a J-beta primer mix characterized a second PCR of roughly 6 to 11 cycles. Using its own MiXCR run on the 5' RACE reads, TCRdb lists one record per CDR3 protein. The sample lists over 1,300,000 distinct CDR3 sequences; 55% to 75% were seen once. The study's findings and limits: Naive CD4+ cells and diversity were both higher in long-lived donors than in aged donors. While age rose, TCR beta diversity per million T cells dropped in a roughly linear way.

Each sample yielded at least 5 micrograms of PBMC total RNA. The sample comprised blood. The chain links TRBV2 to TRBJ2-3; D gene unclear. The receptor was derived from a man between 18 and 29 years old in good health. CDR3 in amino acids: CASSEGRAAKDTQYF. The CDR3 DNA is TGTGCCAGCAGTGAGGGTCGGGCCGCTAAGGATACGCAGTATTTT.